This passage covers 27 T cell receptor beta chains from one sample sequenced in a study of T cells in Graves' hyperthyroidism and ophthalmopathy. What was amplified from RNA transcripts were TCR beta CDR3 regions. Initially, a first-round RT-PCR of the TCR CDR3 employed the HTBI primer set. TCRdb passed the multiplex PCR reads through MiXCR, listing each CDR3 protein once. The sample lists around 450,000 distinct CDR3 sequences; around 16% were seen once. Sequencing used blood. All receptors come from a woman in her late teens or twenties with Graves' hyperthyroidism.

The chain uses TRBV7-9 and TRBJ1-4, with 7 bases lining up with TRBD1. Looked up from germline, CDR1 is SEHNR and CDR2 is FQNEAQ (reference sequence). The CDR3 runs 14 residues. J gave up 2 bases and V 10 bases, and 7 bases lay outside the gene matches. The CDR3 bases are TGTGCCATCCAGACAGGGAATACTAATGAAAAACTGTTTTTT. It yields the protein CAIQTGNTNEKLFF.

This clonotype has a handful of counts. V usage is TRBV9 and J usage is TRBJ2-1; 14 bases are shared with TRBD2. The CDR3 is made up of 20 amino acids. Germline V CDR1 and CDR2: SGDLS, YYNGEE. The J segment lost 6 bases and the V segment lost 0 bases, leaving 14 bases of the junction unmatched. DNA for the CDR3: TGTGCCAGCAGCGTAGCCCCGGGACTAGCGGGAGAGCGGGGGCCCAATGAGCAGTTCTTC. It specifies CASSVAPGLAGERGPNEQFF.

The rearrangement links TRBV28 to TRBJ2-3; TRBD2 aligns across 15 bases. Germline trimming cut 7 bases from V and 3 bases from J; bases unmatched to any gene: 11. There are 18 residues in the CDR3. The germline V gene encodes CDR1 MDHEN and CDR2 SYDVKM. CDR3: CASIPGLAGGRRTDTQYF. As DNA, the CDR3 is TGTGCCAGCATCCCGGGACTAGCGGGAGGCAGACGAACAGATACGCAGTATTTT.

This sequence joins TRBV12-3 or TRBV12-4 and TRBJ2-1, with 7 nucleotides matching TRBD1. The CDR3 contains 14 residues. Losses at the gene ends were 7 bases for V and 7 bases for J; bases not matched to a gene: 10. CDR3 in amino acids: CASNRDSVQNEQFF. The CDR3 coding sequence is TGTGCCAGCAACCGGGACAGTGTTCAAAATGAGCAGTTCTTC.

This clonotype has only one observation. This may be a read error: a much more frequent sequence differs by one nucleotide. J is TRBJ1-1 and V is TRBV6-1, with D tentatively TRBD1 (6 bases). CDR1 and CDR2 (germline): MNHNS, SASEGT. V was shortened by 4 bases and J by 5 bases, with 20 bases between the two germline ends. The CDR3 extends over 16 amino acids. The CDR3 loop reads CASSGGENREQTEAFF. Here the CDR3 DNA reads TGTGCCAGCAGTGGGGGGGAGAACAGGGAGCAGACTGAAGCTTTCTTT.

This clonotype was counted only a few times. The gene calls are TRBV6-5 and TRBJ1-3; 7 bases are a match to TRBD1. Trimming at V came to 0 bases and at J to 0 bases, leaving 5 bases not matched to a gene. This CDR3 region has 17 residues. Per germline, CDR1 MNHEY and CDR2 SVGAGI. CDR3 nucleotide sequence: TGTGCCAGCAGTTACTCGGGACAGTTCTCCTCTGGAAACACCATATATTTT. It is translated as CASSYSGQFSSGNTIYF.

This clonotype was seen repeatedly, ten times or more. DNA of the CDR3: TGTGCCAGCAGCTTTCAGGACTGGGGGAATGAGCAGTTCTTC. Amino acid sequence: CASSFQDWGNEQFF. V and J are TRBV7-8 and TRBJ2-1; D could derive from TRBD1 or TRBD2 (5 bases each). The V gene lost 3 bases and the J gene lost 7 bases, with 13 bases spanning the gap. Germline-derived CDR1 and CDR2 are SGHVS and FQNEAQ. This CDR3 contains 14 residues. Drawing the rest from reference TRBV7-8 and TRBJ2-1, the complete variable domain is GAGVSQSPRYKVAKRGQDVALRCDPISGHVSLFWYQQALGQGPEFLTYFQNEAQLDKSGLPSDRFFAERPEGSVSTLKIQRTQQEDSAVYLCASSFQDWGNEQFFGPGTRLTVL.

The V and J genes are TRBV7-2 and TRBJ2-5, with 7 bases aligning to TRBD2. Trimming took 5 bases from V and 13 from J; bases not matched to a gene: 10. This CDR3 has 12 residues. Germline V lookup: CDR1 SGHTA, CDR2 FQGNSA. The CDR3 spells CASSPSAGYRYF. The CDR3 bases are TGTGCCAGCAGCCCATCAGCGGGGTATAGGTACTTC.

Points on this clonotype: The conserved phenylalanine or tryptophan normally closing the CDR3 is absent here, so this likely arose from a read error. This chain uses TRBV29-1 with TRBJ2-6; D is undetermined. This CDR3 has 14 residues. V was trimmed by 4 bases and J by 0 bases, leaving 7 bases between them. From germline, CDR1 is SQVTM and CDR2 ANQGSEA. The CDR3 DNA follows: TGCAGCGTTGTGTTTAGCTCTGGGGCCAACGTCCTGACTTCC. Translation gives CSVVFSSGANVLTS.

In its sample, this clonotype was seen once. A much bigger clone sits one base away, suggesting this may be a read error. This chain connects TRBV11-2 to TRBJ2-4, with D tentatively TRBD1 (5 bases). CDR3 length: 13 amino acids. CDR1 is SGHAT and CDR2 is FQNNGV in the germline V gene. The CDR3 here is CASSEGVKNTQYF. In nucleotides, the CDR3 is TGTGCCAGCAGCGAAGGGGTCAAAAACACTCAGTACTTC.

This clonotype has at least ten counts. This sequence joins TRBV7-9 and TRBJ2-7; D is possibly TRBD1 or TRBD2 (5 bases each). Germline V gene sequence: CDR1 SEHNR, CDR2 FQNEAQ (reference sequence). CDR3 size: 15 residues. Deletions cut 2 bases from V and 2 bases from J, with 13 bases between. The DNA for the CDR3 is TGTGCCAGCAGCTTACGGGGCGGCGATCCCTACGAGCAGTACTTC. It encodes CASSLRGGDPYEQYF.

As to this clonotype: Sequence at one end of the junction differs from germline and may be a read error. V is TRBV20-1 and J is TRBJ1-2; a possible D gene is TRBD1 (6 bases). The CDR3 is made up of 12 amino acids. Germline assignment: CDR1 DFQATT and CDR2 SNEGSKA (reference sequence). CDR3 sequence reads: CSASTGPYGCTF. Here the CDR3 DNA reads TGCAGTGCTAGTACAGGGCCCTATGGCTGCACCTTC.

This clonotype has ten or more counts. The chain links TRBV2 to TRBJ2-7; tentatively, D is TRBD2 (5 bases). Trimming left V 8 bases short and J 3 bases short, with 8 bases between. The CDR3 contains 11 residues. Germline V gene sequence: CDR1 SNHLY, CDR2 FYNNEI. This chain's CDR3 is CASEGLYEQYF. In DNA form, the CDR3 reads TGTGCCAGCGAGGGCCTCTACGAGCAGTACTTC. The full variable domain, in which reference TRBV2 and TRBJ2-7 provide the parts outside the CDR3, is EPEVTQTPSHQVTQMGQEVILRCVPISNHLYFYWYRQILGQKVEFLVSFYNNEISEKSEIFDDQFSVERPDGSNFTLKIRSTKLEDSAMYFCASEGLYEQYFGPGTRLTVT.

This clonotype was observed a few times. This chain uses TRBV6-1 with TRBJ2-7; D gene unclear. Germline V gives CDR1 MNHNS, CDR2 SASEGT. V was shortened by 10 bases and J by 1 base, with 2 bases between the two germline ends. CDR3 size: 9 residues. This CDR3 reads CATSYEQYF. CDR3 nucleotides: TGTGCCACGTCCTACGAGCAGTACTTC.

This clonotype has only a few counts. The rearrangement uses TRBV3-1 and TRBJ2-1, with 10 bases matching TRBD2. The V and J ends lost 2 bases and 8 bases, in that order; junction bases with no gene match: 6. This CDR3 is built from 15 residues. Germline V gives CDR1 LGHDT, CDR2 YNNKEL (reference sequence). The DNA of the CDR3 is TGTGCCAGCAGCCAAAAAGCGGGAGGGGTCTATGAGCAGTTCTTC. This codes for CASSQKAGGVYEQFF.

There are many counts of this clonotype. The chain combines TRBV7-8 with TRBJ2-5; 8 nucleotides align to TRBD1. Germline CDR1 reads SGHVS; CDR2 reads FQNEAQ. V lost 1 base and J lost 5; bases outside the gene matches: 6. The CDR3 runs 15 residues. CDR3 sequence (DNA): TGTGCCAGCAGCTTAGAAGGACAGGGCGGCGAGACCCAGTACTTC. This codes for CASSLEGQGGETQYF. Based on the CDR3 plus reference TRBV7-8 and TRBJ2-5, the full variable domain is GAGVSQSPRYKVAKRGQDVALRCDPISGHVSLFWYQQALGQGPEFLTYFQNEAQLDKSGLPSDRFFAERPEGSVSTLKIQRTQQEDSAVYLCASSLEGQGGETQYFGPGTRLLVL.

Ten or more counts support this clonotype. This chain links TRBV4-2 with TRBJ2-7, with 11 nucleotides matching TRBD1. The CDR3 contains 16 residues. V was clipped by 2 bases and J by 5 bases; unmatched bases: 8. Germline V lookup: CDR1 LGHNA, CDR2 YNFKEQ. The CDR3 loop is CASSQPGTGGKHEQYF. CDR3 nucleotides: TGTGCCAGCAGCCAACCGGGGACAGGGGGTAAACACGAGCAGTACTTC.

This clonotype was counted many times. V usage is TRBV7-2 and J usage is TRBJ2-1; the D is unclear. Trimming pared 8 bases from V and 5 bases from J, leaving 13 bases between. The CDR3 consists of 13 residues. Per the germline V gene, CDR1 is SGHTA and CDR2 is FQGNSA. The DNA for the CDR3 is TGTGCCAGCCGACGGCTTAGGGACAATGAGCAGTTCTTC. Protein sequence: CASRRLRDNEQFF.

This clonotype was counted a few times. The chain joins TRBV12-3 or TRBV12-4 to TRBJ1-2; possibly TRBD1 for D (5 bases). Deletions cut 5 bases from V and 4 bases from J, with 14 bases between. The CDR3 covers 14 residues. The CDR3 region is CASSQRGVSYGYTF. DNA of the CDR3: TGTGCCAGCAGTCAGCGAGGGGTCAGCTATGGCTACACCTTC.

There are many counts of this clonotype. This chain joins TRBV20-1 and TRBJ2-4, with 8 bases fitting TRBD1. CDR3 length: 14 amino acids. CDR1 is DFQATT and CDR2 is SNEGSKA in the germline V gene (reference sequence). With V trimmed by 6 bases and J by 3 bases, 7 bases remained unmatched. CDR3 sequence: CSAHQGALKNIQYF. In DNA, the CDR3 is TGCAGTGCACACCAGGGGGCTCTCAAAAACATTCAGTACTTC.

At least ten counts were recorded for this clonotype. This chain connects TRBV18 to TRBJ2-3, with TRBD2 as a possible D gene (7 bases). The CDR3 sequence is 13 residues long. Germline V CDR1 and CDR2: KGHSH, LQKENI. Trimming shortened V by 3 bases and J by 4 bases, and 8 bases separated the two germline ends. This CDR3 is CASSPGGPDTQYF. The DNA for the CDR3 is TGTGCCAGCTCACCGGGGGGGCCAGATACGCAGTATTTT.

This clonotype has only a few counts. The chain joins TRBV20-1 to TRBJ2-2; 11 bases match TRBD2. This CDR3 is built from 14 residues. J gave up 6 bases and V 1 base, and 1 base lay outside the gene matches. Germline CDR1 DFQATT, CDR2 SNEGSKA (reference sequence). The CDR3 sequence is CSARVAGGSGELFF. CDR3 DNA sequence: TGCAGTGCTAGAGTAGCGGGAGGGTCCGGGGAGCTGTTTTTT.

The chain employs TRBV19 and TRBJ2-7; a possible D gene is TRBD1 (6 bases). Trimming pared 9 bases from V and 2 bases from J, leaving 17 bases between. CDR1 and CDR2 (germline): LNHDA, SQIVND (reference sequence). The length of the CDR3 is 14 residues. The CDR3 reads CASSITGRTYEQYF. The CDR3 DNA is TGTGCCAGCTCAATTACAGGGAGAACCTACGAGCAGTACTTC.

Of note for this clonotype: It may be a read error: a sequence one base away is much more abundant. This rearrangement joins TRBV5-1 to TRBJ2-1; TRBD2 agrees at 16 bases. Germline CDR1 is SGHRS and CDR2 is YFSETQ. The CDR3 length is 17 residues. With 4 bases clipped from V and 10 bases from J, the junction kept 11 bases outside the gene matches. The CDR3 sequence is CASSLGLAGGPSKEQFF. DNA of the CDR3: TGCGCCAGCAGCCTGGGACTAGCGGGAGGGCCTTCCAAGGAGCAGTTCTTC.

This clonotype was seen ten or more times. J is TRBJ1-5 and V is TRBV6-1; perhaps TRBD1 as D (5 bases). The CDR3 extends over 15 amino acids. The germline gives CDR1 MNHNS, CDR2 SASEGT. The V end lost 6 bases, the J end lost 1 base, and 13 bases lay between the germline ends. The CDR3 spells CASRLTGASNQPQHF. CDR3 DNA: TGTGCCAGCAGATTGACCGGGGCCAGCAATCAGCCCCAGCATTTT.

In its sample, this clonotype was seen many times. The DNA of the CDR3 is TGTGCCAGCAGTGGCACGACAGTGAGCTATGGCTACACCTTC. Protein: CASSGTTVSYGYTF. V usage is TRBV12-3 or TRBV12-4 and J usage is TRBJ1-2, with D possibly being TRBD1 (5 bases). V gave up 5 bases and J gave up 4 bases, with 14 bases separating them. CDR3 length: 14 residues.

This clonotype was observed many times. The chain links TRBV20-1 to TRBJ1-1; unclear D gene. This CDR3 spans 14 amino acids. Trimming left V 6 bases short and J 3 bases short, with 17 bases between. CDR1 and CDR2 (germline): DFQATT, SNEGSKA (reference sequence). CDR3 coding DNA: TGCAGTGCCAGCCCCCCCGGAGGGTACACTGAAGCTTTCTTT. This encodes CSASPPGGYTEAFF.